One sample yielded the 21 T cell receptor beta chains listed below, sequenced in a study of T cell repertoires in cytomegalovirus infection. TCRdb recomputed calls from the reads with MiXCR, one row per CDR3 protein. Here the sample spans about 150,000 distinct CDR3 sequences, about 31% being singletons. These receptors have no identified antigens. The sample here was CD8+ T cells from cultured PBMCs, taken from culture after CMV antigen stimulation. All receptors derive from a human donor in good health (CMV status not recorded). Some clones in this sample may be carry-over from other donors' samples.

There are many counts of this clonotype. V gene TRBV7-8 combines with J gene TRBJ2-3; D gene unclear. This CDR3 has 15 amino acids. Germline V CDR1 and CDR2: SGHVS, FQNEAQ. Between the trimmed V and J ends, which lost 5 bases and 0 bases, there was a span of 12 bases. The CDR3: CASSPIRQSTDTQYF. CDR3 nucleotide sequence: TGTGCCAGCAGCCCGATCCGGCAGAGCACAGATACGCAGTATTTT.

The chain joins TRBV5-1 to TRBJ2-1; possibly TRBD1 for D (6 bases). Germline V CDR1 and CDR2: SGHRS, YFSETQ. V shed 0 bases and J shed 3 bases, with 13 bases lying between them. This CDR3 is 16 amino acids long. The CDR3 DNA sequence: TGCGCCAGCAGCTTGGCGGTGGGGGCCTTCTACAATGAGCAGTTCTTC. Residues: CASSLAVGAFYNEQFF.

CDR3 protein: CASSLELAGGNEQFF. The CDR3 region has the DNA TGTGCCAGCAGCTTAGAACTAGCGGGGGGCAATGAGCAGTTCTTC. This chain connects TRBV7-2 to TRBJ2-1; 12 nucleotides align to TRBD2. V lost 1 base to trimming and J lost 6 bases; unmatched junction nucleotides: 1. The CDR3 length is 15 residues. Germline V gene data show CDR1 as SGHTA and CDR2 as FQGNSA.

V is TRBV20-1 and J is TRBJ2-5, with 7 bases aligning to TRBD1. V lost 0 bases to trimming and J lost 1 base; unmatched junction nucleotides: 5. CDR1 and CDR2 (germline): DFQATT, SNEGSKA (reference sequence). This CDR3 has 15 amino acids. The CDR3 here is CSARDQGTVQETQYF. The CDR3 nucleotides read TGCAGTGCTAGAGATCAGGGGACAGTCCAAGAGACCCAGTACTTC.

The chain links TRBV5-1 to TRBJ2-1; D remains unclear. This CDR3 has 13 residues. The germline V and J ends were trimmed by 2 bases and 6 bases, with 9 bases remaining between them. Germline-derived CDR1 and CDR2 are SGHRS and YFSETQ. The CDR3 DNA reads as TGCGCCAGCAGCTTTTGGTTGGGCAATGAGCAGTTCTTC. It yields the protein CASSFWLGNEQFF.

The J gene is TRBJ2-5, the V gene TRBV4-1; TRBD2 is a possible D gene (5 bases). V lost 3 bases and J 4 bases, leaving 18 bases between the germline ends. This CDR3 contains 16 residues. Germline V CDR1 and CDR2: MGHRA, YSYEKL. The CDR3 is CASSHPEGGGRETQYF. The CDR3 DNA sequence: TGCGCCAGCAGCCATCCCGAGGGCGGTGGGAGAGAGACCCAGTACTTC.

The V gene is TRBV11-3, the J gene TRBJ2-1; tentative D call: TRBD2 (6 bases). V was cut by 1 base and J by 6 bases, with 13 bases left in between. Germline-derived CDR1 and CDR2 are SGHNT and YENEEA. This CDR3 comprises 15 residues. The CDR3 loop is CASSLGVGEVNEQFF. In nucleotides, the CDR3 is TGTGCCAGCAGCTTAGGAGTAGGGGAGGTCAATGAGCAGTTCTTC.

The chain is built from TRBV29-1 and TRBJ2-7; either TRBD1 or TRBD2 may fit D (5 bases each). The CDR3 has 14 residues. The germline V gene has CDR1 SQVTM and CDR2 ANQGSEA. V dropped 4 bases and J dropped 2 bases, with 15 bases sitting between them. CDR3 in amino acids: CSVGIRDGPYEQYF. The CDR3 nucleotides are TGCAGCGTTGGGATCCGGGACGGCCCCTACGAGCAGTACTTC.

The DNA for the CDR3 is TGTGCCAGCAGTGCGGGGAGCTACGAGCAGTACTTC. Protein product: CASSAGSYEQYF. The chain has TRBV6-6 and TRBJ2-7, with D tentatively TRBD2 (6 bases). Trimming took 5 bases from V and 3 from J, leaving 8 bases between them. Germline CDR1 is MNHNY and CDR2 is SVGAGI (reference sequence). This CDR3 comprises 12 residues.

This clonotype was detected ten times or more. This chain connects TRBV6-1 to TRBJ1-5, with no clear D. The CDR3 spans 15 residues. Germline-derived CDR1 and CDR2 are MNHNS and SASEGT. Deletions cut 5 bases from V and 1 base from J, with 12 bases between. The CDR3 loop reads CASSHLDGSNQPQHF. In DNA form, the CDR3 reads TGTGCCAGCAGTCACCTGGACGGGAGCAATCAGCCCCAGCATTTT.

In this sample, this clonotype turned up many times. The V gene is TRBV6-1, the J gene TRBJ1-1, with D hard to call. The CDR3 is made up of 16 amino acids. With 3 bases removed from V and 0 bases from J, the gap between germline ends came to 14 bases. CDR1 MNHNS and CDR2 SASEGT come from the germline V gene. CDR3 loop: CASSEGGNRMNTEAFF. Written as DNA, the CDR3 is TGTGCCAGCAGTGAGGGAGGAAACCGTATGAACACTGAAGCTTTCTTT.

The chain couples TRBV12-3 or TRBV12-4 to TRBJ1-5, with D possibly TRBD1 on 5 matching bases. There are 15 residues in the CDR3. Trimming took off 4 bases at V and 3 bases at J, with 13 bases between the two ends. The CDR3 sequence: CASSSLEGINQPQHF. The CDR3, as DNA: TGTGCCAGCAGTTCTCTTGAGGGGATCAATCAGCCCCAGCATTTT.

The sample holds many counts of this clonotype. The V call is TRBV20-1, the J call TRBJ1-5; D unclear. The ends were cut back, 6 bases at V and 3 bases at J, with 12 bases in the middle. The CDR3 has 13 amino acids. Germline values: CDR1 DFQATT, CDR2 SNEGSKA (reference sequence). The CDR3 nucleotides read TGCAGTGCCTCCGGGCCGCTCAATCAGCCCCAGCATTTT. It is translated as CSASGPLNQPQHF.

This clonotype was seen once. DNA of the CDR3: TGTGCTAGTGTCTTGGGCCCCAATCCGGATCAGCCCCAGCATTTT. It codes for CASVLGPNPDQPQHF. The J gene is TRBJ1-5, the V gene TRBV12-5; D gene ambiguous. Germline CDR1 is LGHNT and CDR2 is FRNRAP. CDR3 length: 15 amino acids. V shed 7 bases and J shed 5 bases, with 18 bases lying between them. The full variable domain, rest sourced from reference TRBV12-5 and TRBJ1-5, is DARVTQTPRHKVTEMGQEVTMRCQPILGHNTVFWYRQTMMQGLELLAYFRNRAPLDDSGMPKDRFSAEMPDATLATLKIQPSEPRDSAVYFCASVLGPNPDQPQHFGDGTRLSIL.

The chain joins TRBV10-2 to TRBJ2-1; 9 bases agree with TRBD1. This CDR3 contains 17 residues. V shed 5 bases and J 12 bases; nucleotides not matched to a gene: 20. Looked up from germline, CDR1 is WSHSY and CDR2 is SAAADI. CDR3 sequence reads: CASSYVMGQGPDGGQFF. In nucleotides, the CDR3 is TGCGCCAGCAGTTATGTTATGGGACAGGGCCCTGACGGCGGGCAGTTCTTC.

The sample holds many counts of this clonotype. The rearrangement joins TRBV12-3 or TRBV12-4 to TRBJ1-6; D not certain. The CDR3 is made up of 15 amino acids. Trimming removed 1 base at V and 8 bases at J, with 12 bases between. The CDR3 DNA sequence: TGTGCCAGCAGTTTAGGGACCGACAATGATTCACCCCTCCACTTT. The encoded protein is CASSLGTDNDSPLHF.

On this clonotype: No conserved phenylalanine or tryptophan ends this CDR3, so it is likely a read error. V and J are TRBV6-8 and TRBJ2-5; 8 positions match TRBD1. Germline V lookup: CDR1 MNHGY, CDR2 SAAAGT. Losses at the gene ends were 6 bases for V and 1 base for J; bases not matched to a gene: 4. The CDR3 loop spans 14 amino acids. DNA for the CDR3: TGTGCCAGCAGCCGAGGACAGGGCCAAGAGACCCAGTACTGC. Encoded protein: CASSRGQGQETQYC.

The chain carries TRBV19 and TRBJ1-4; D gene uncertain. The V end was cut by 10 bases, the J end by 2 bases, with 11 bases between. The CDR3 runs 13 residues. Germline V gene lookup returns CDR1 LNHDA and CDR2 SQIVND (reference sequence). The CDR3 is CATSPYTNEKLFF. CDR3 in DNA: TGTGCCACGTCCCCGTATACTAATGAAAAACTGTTTTTT.

There are a few counts of this clonotype. V is TRBV13 and J is TRBJ2-3; the match to TRBD2 covers 12 bases. The CDR3 length is 19 residues. V lost 1 base to trimming and J lost 0 bases; unmatched junction nucleotides: 8. Per germline, CDR1 PRHDT and CDR2 FYEKMQ (reference sequence). The CDR3 is CASSLAMTSGSHSTDTQYF. In nucleotides, the CDR3 is TGTGCCAGCAGCTTAGCGATGACTAGCGGGAGCCATAGCACAGATACGCAGTATTTT.

This clonotype was detected many times. The CDR3 sequence: CASSLGPIDYNEQFF. The DNA for the CDR3 is TGTGCCAGCAGCTTGGGACCCATAGACTACAATGAGCAGTTCTTC. J is TRBJ2-1 and V is TRBV7-8, with D perhaps matching TRBD1 or TRBD2 (5 bases each). Trimming left V 3 bases short and J 3 bases short, with 12 bases between. The V gene's germline CDR1 is SGHVS and CDR2 FQNEAQ. This CDR3 spans 15 amino acids.

V is TRBV11-3 and J is TRBJ1-3; 8 bases agree with TRBD1. Germline CDR1 is SGHNT and CDR2 is YENEEA. This CDR3 comprises 19 residues. J gave up 0 bases and V 5 bases, and 15 bases lay outside the gene matches. The CDR3 region is CASSAPGQATCFSGNTIYF. CDR3 sequence (DNA): TGTGCCAGCAGCGCACCGGGACAGGCGACCTGTTTCTCTGGAAACACCATATATTTT.